The sequence of this TCR beta chain was determined in a study of blood T cells in healthy people across ages. About the research overall: T cells yielded about one barcoded beta molecule per two cells through template switching. Whole-study results and caveats: As age increased, TCR beta diversity per million T cells fell in a roughly linear fashion. Not knowing donor CMV status may have confounded expanded clonotype changes.

In this sample, this clonotype turned up a few times. Its matching antigen is unknown. Primed by a sample-barcoded 5' primer and a J-beta primer mix, a second PCR proceeded for about 6 to 11 cycles. The yield of each sample was at least 2.5 million CDR3-containing paired-end reads. TCRdb redid the calling of the 5' RACE reads with MiXCR, one entry per CDR3 protein. This sample has hundreds of thousands of distinct CDR3 sequences, with more than 40% found just once. The CDR3 totals 16 residues. CDR1 SGHNT and CDR2 YYREEE come from the germline V gene (reference sequence). Trimming at V came to 4 bases and at J to 3 bases, leaving 11 bases not matched to a gene.

This clonotype originated in a woman aged 60 to 75 in good health. The V gene is TRBV5-4, the J gene TRBJ2-3; TRBD2 aligns across 7 bases. Specimen: blood. CDR3 DNA: TGTGCCAGCAGCCCTCCGGGAGGAATGAGGACAGATACGCAGTATTTT. Protein sequence: CASSPPGGMRTDTQYF.